The source of this T cell receptor (beta chain) is a study of blood T cell repertoires in COVID-19. Study in general: From T cells, B-cell-depleted T cells, or PBMCs came the material, which was cDNA or gDNA.

Per germline, CDR1 MGHRA and CDR2 YSYEKL. The CDR3 covers 14 residues. The ends were cut back, 1 base at V and 4 bases at J, with 7 bases in the middle. Measured with immunoSEQ multiplex PCR; TCRdb has only the in-frame clones, and not every one. The sample consists of around 64,000 clones, 87% of them appearing once. The chain couples TRBV4-1 to TRBJ1-4; D gene ambiguous. This clonotype was obtained from a man in his fifties or sixties with active COVID-19. Sequenced: peripheral blood. The CDR3 is CASSQGGINEKLFF. CDR3 bases: TGCGCCAGCAGCCAAGGAGGGATTAATGAAAAACTGTTTTTT.